The text below deals with one TCR beta chain. Its antigen target is currently unknown. No base qualities exist here, and no much larger clone lies one base off it. TCRbeta CDR3 regions were amplified from genomic DNA using the immunoSEQ Assay, a bias-controlled multiplex PCR. The original pipeline was this. Nucleated cell counts per sample were estimated from amplification of reference gene primers within the assay. To quantify the absolute abundance of each unique TCRbeta CDR3 rearrangement, sequence reads were collapsed and filtered. Productive Simpson clonality was computed per sample as the square root of Simpson's diversity index over productive rearrangements. The table comes from immuneACCESS by way of TCRdb, which keeps in-frame sequences with V and J called. Part of the clones is missing from these tables; in studies checked, under half for an unresolved V gene and the rest for unknown reasons. The DNA was the basis for D and trimming; V, J and clone size are from that table. The sample profile shows around 86,000 clones; 70% to 90% of them were found once. Together, the top ten hold around 12% of the sample.

The collaborating institutions used their own protocols to collect whole blood in K2EDTA tubes. For TCRbeta analysis, collaborators shipped samples as frozen whole blood, isolated PBMCs, or DNA extracted from either of those sample types. From a lookup of the germline V gene, CDR1 and CDR2 are KGHSH and LQKENI. For this chain, trimming is 3 bases at the V end and 4 bases at the J end, and the number of junction bases without a gene match is 10. From cysteine to phenylalanine, the CDR3 is 17 amino acids long. Left in the record is the CDR3 DNA by itself, 51 bases read in frame from the first base. The data originate from a study of blood T cell repertoires in COVID-19 (dated by TCRdb to between 2020 and 2021). Notes on the research overall: Samples covering the acute and convalescent phases of COVID-19 were provided by collaborators in the United States, Italy and Spain. Samples came from the ongoing ImmuneRACE study (first 160 participants) plus 1,254 subjects from 6 global collaborators. The repertoires were made available in a free public database intended to serve as a resource for research on the immune response to SARS-CoV-2. Nearly every sample came with metadata listing a de-identified subject ID, COVID-19 status, age in years and sex. The material from the prospective study consisted of cDNA or gDNA derived from T cells, B-cell-depleted T cells, or PBMCs. HLA class I and class II types, where available, came from metadata supplied by the sample provider rather than from assay-based typing. Subjects who had been exposed to COVID-19, were actively infected with it, or had recovered from it provided the deeply sampled blood TCRbeta repertoires that made up the dataset. The study at large found these results: The quantity of clinical and demographic metadata differed by source and by participant and was supplied without curation.

The sequence was collected from a human donor in a cohort sampled during active COVID-19. Sequencing used peripheral blood. The sequence joins TRBV18 to TRBJ1-1, and TRBD1 matches 11 of the central bases. The CDR3 protein is CASSPGTGGYRSTEAFF. The nucleotides are TGTGCCAGCTCACCCGGGACAGGGGGGTACCGGAGCACTGAAGCTTTCTTT. Joined to the reference TRBV18 and TRBJ1-1 proteins, this CDR3 gives the full variable domain: NAGVMQNPRHLVRRRGQEARLRCSPMKGHSHVYWYRQLPEEGLKFMVYLQKENIIDESGMPKERFSAEFPKEGPSILRIQQVVRGDSAAYFCASSPGTGGYRSTEAFFGQGTRLTVV.